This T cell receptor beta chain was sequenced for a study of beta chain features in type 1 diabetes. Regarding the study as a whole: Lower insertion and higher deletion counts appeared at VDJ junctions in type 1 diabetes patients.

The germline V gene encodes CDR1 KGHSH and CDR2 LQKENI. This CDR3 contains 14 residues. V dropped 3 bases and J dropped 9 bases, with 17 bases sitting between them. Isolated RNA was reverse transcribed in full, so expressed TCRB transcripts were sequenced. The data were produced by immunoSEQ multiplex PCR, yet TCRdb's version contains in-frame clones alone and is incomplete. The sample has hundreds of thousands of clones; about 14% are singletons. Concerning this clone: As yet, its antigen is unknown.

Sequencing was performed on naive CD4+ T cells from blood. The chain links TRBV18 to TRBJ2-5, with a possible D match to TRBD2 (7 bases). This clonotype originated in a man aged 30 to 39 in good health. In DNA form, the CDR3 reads TGTGCCAGCTCACCTCCTCCCAGGGGACTACCCCAGTACTTC. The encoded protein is CASSPPPRGLPQYF.